The next 15 T cell receptor beta chains were all read from a single sample in a study of shared clonotypes between healthy human individuals. TCRdb keeps only in-frame clones here, not all; method: immunoSEQ multiplex PCR. The sample has roughly 2.6 million clones, around 90% seen once. Sequencing used naive CD4+ T cells sorted from blood. Subset described: CD45RA+ positively selected. The receptor set was obtained from a man younger than 30 in good health.

The rearrangement joins TRBV19 to TRBJ1-1, with D perhaps matching TRBD1 (6 bases). This CDR3 spans 12 amino acids. V was pared by 6 bases and J by 5 bases, with 10 bases between. Per the germline V gene, CDR1 is LNHDA and CDR2 is SQIVND (reference sequence). Written as DNA, the CDR3 is TGTGCCAGTAGGGACAGCACTACTGAAGCTTTCTTT. Its translation is CASRDSTTEAFF.

The chain couples TRBV18 to TRBJ2-5; D unclear. The CDR3 consists of 16 residues. Trimming cost V 1 base and J 5 bases, with 17 bases left between them. Germline V gives CDR1 KGHSH, CDR2 LQKENI. The CDR3 loop reads CASSPLTIGTSETQYF. Here the CDR3 DNA reads TGTGCCAGCTCACCACTGACGATAGGAACCAGCGAGACCCAGTACTTC.

To note about this clone: One junction end does not reproduce the germline sequence, and a read error may be involved. The chain joins TRBV30 to TRBJ1-3; D possibly corresponds to TRBD1 (6 bases). Germline values: CDR1 GTSNPN, CDR2 SVGIG (reference sequence). The CDR3 totals 13 residues. CDR3 nucleotide sequence: TGCGGCGGGGGCGTTCTGGCTGGAAACACCATATATTTT. Protein: CGGGVLAGNTIYF.

The chain recombines TRBV27 with TRBJ1-2, with 8 bases aligning to TRBD1. The CDR3 is 15 amino acids. Germline lookup yields CDR1 MNHEY and CDR2 SMNVEV (reference sequence). V was pared by 2 bases and J by 4 bases, with 6 bases of the junction left unmatched. DNA for the CDR3: TGTGCCAGCAGTTTAATCGCAGGGGGCGCCTATGGCTACACCTTC. It specifies CASSLIAGGAYGYTF.

This sequence joins TRBV5-6 and TRBJ2-7; D possibly uses TRBD1 or TRBD2 (5 bases each). The germline V gene encodes CDR1 SGHDT and CDR2 YYEEEE. The CDR3 consists of 16 residues. V was clipped by 4 bases and J by 3 bases, with 20 bases between them. The CDR3 DNA reads TGTGCCAGCAGCCGCGAATTGCTGAGGGGAAGCTACGAGCAGTACTTC. This codes for CASSRELLRGSYEQYF. The whole variable domain, remainder taken from reference TRBV5-6 and TRBJ2-7, is DAGVTQSPTHLIKTRGQQVTLRCSPKSGHDTVSWYQQALGQGPQFIFQYYEEEERQRGNFPDRFSGHQFPNYSSELNVNALLLGDSALYLCASSRELLRGSYEQYFGPGTRLTVT.

The chain recombines TRBV5-5 with TRBJ1-5; no clear D gene. CDR3 size: 13 residues. Germline lookup yields CDR1 SGHKS and CDR2 YYEKEE (reference sequence). V was shortened by 4 bases and J by 9 bases, with 14 bases between the two germline ends. The CDR3 here is CASSQAEYSPQHF. CDR3 nucleotides: TGTGCCAGCAGCCAGGCCGAATATTCGCCCCAGCATTTT.

The chain is built from TRBV11-2 and TRBJ2-1; possibly TRBD2 for D (5 bases). CDR1 and CDR2 from the germline V gene are SGHAT and FQNNGV. Trimming took off 4 bases at V and 4 bases at J, with 17 bases between the two ends. This CDR3 comprises 16 residues. In DNA form, the CDR3 reads TGTGCCAGCAGCTATACCGGGATTGGACCTTACAATGAGCAGTTCTTC. Translation gives CASSYTGIGPYNEQFF.

The rearrangement joins TRBV5-1 to TRBJ2-1, with 11 bases identical to TRBD1. Trimming took 4 bases from V and 7 from J; bases not matched to a gene: 7. Germline assignment: CDR1 SGHRS and CDR2 YFSETQ. The CDR3 is 15 amino acids. The CDR3 DNA reads as TGCGCCAGCAGCCAAGGACAGGGGGCGCGGAATGAGCAGTTCTTC. As protein: CASSQGQGARNEQFF.

This chain joins TRBV11-2 and TRBJ2-7; the D is unclear. V lost 5 bases to trimming and J lost 0 bases, with 20 bases between them. The V gene's germline CDR1 is SGHAT and CDR2 FQNNGV. This CDR3 region has 17 residues. This CDR3 reads CASSHALTRRTSYEQYF. DNA for the CDR3: TGTGCCAGCAGCCACGCCCTAACCAGGCGGACCTCCTACGAGCAGTACTTC.

The chain is built from TRBV6-6 and TRBJ1-1; D is unclear. Trimming took off 5 bases at V and 1 base at J, with 14 bases between the two ends. This CDR3 is built from 15 residues. CDR1 is MNHNY, CDR2 SVGAGI, per germline (reference sequence). The CDR3 sequence: CASSGRKGSNTEAFF. The CDR3 bases are TGTGCCAGCAGTGGGAGGAAGGGATCGAACACTGAAGCTTTCTTT.

The genes are TRBV5-8 and TRBJ2-5; the match to TRBD2 covers 9 bases. The germline CDR1 and CDR2 sequences are SGHTS and YDEGEE. Trimming at V came to 4 bases and at J to 0 bases, leaving 4 bases not matched to a gene. This CDR3 comprises 15 residues. The CDR3 DNA follows: TGTGCCAGCAGCCCTGCGGGGGGGTACCAAGAGACCCAGTACTTC. Encoded protein: CASSPAGGYQETQYF. The variable domain in full, completed from reference TRBV5-8 and TRBJ2-5, reads EAGVTQSPTHLIKTRGQQATLRCSPISGHTSVYWYQQALGLGLQFLLWYDEGEERNRGNFPPRFSGRQFPNYSSELNVNALELEDSALYLCASSPAGGYQETQYFGPGTRLLVL.

V gene TRBV6-5 combines with J gene TRBJ2-1, with D possibly TRBD1 on 7 matching bases. Looked up from germline, CDR1 is MNHEY and CDR2 is SVGAGI. CDR3 length: 15 residues. The V gene lost 10 bases and the J gene lost 7 bases, with 23 bases spanning the gap. The CDR3 DNA is TGTGCCACCCTTCGCAGGGGGGCCGAGCGGAATGAGCAGTTCTTC. Its translation is CATLRRGAERNEQFF.

The chain recombines TRBV7-6 with TRBJ2-3, with no clear D. Trimming shortened V by 3 bases and J by 3 bases, and 10 bases separated the two germline ends. CDR1 and CDR2 (germline): SGHVS, FNYEAQ. The CDR3 sequence is 14 residues long. The CDR3 DNA is TGTGCCAGCAGCTTTCCGTCCGGGACAGATACGCAGTATTTT. Its translation: CASSFPSGTDTQYF.

The chain is built from TRBV5-1 and TRBJ1-5, with 7 nucleotides matching TRBD1. The CDR3 covers 13 residues. Germline CDR1 SGHRS, CDR2 YFSETQ. V shed 4 bases and J 4 bases; nucleotides not matched to a gene: 2. The CDR3 bases are TGCGCCAGCAGCCGGGACAGAAATCAGCCCCAGCATTTT. Translated, it gives CASSRDRNQPQHF. Complete variable domain (other parts from reference TRBV5-1 and TRBJ1-5): KAGVTQTPRYLIKTRGQQVTLSCSPISGHRSVSWYQQTPGQGLQFLFEYFSETQRNKGNFPGRFSGRQFSNSRSEMNVSTLELGDSALYLCASSRDRNQPQHFGDGTRLSIL.

The V gene is TRBV11-2, the J gene TRBJ1-2, with 8 bases identical to TRBD1. J gave up 4 bases and V 5 bases, and 9 bases lay outside the gene matches. In germline, CDR1 is SGHAT, CDR2 FQNNGV. CDR3 length: 15 amino acids. In DNA, the CDR3 is TGTGCCAGCAGCGACCCGGGACAGGCGGGCTATGGCTACACCTTC. It codes for CASSDPGQAGYGYTF.